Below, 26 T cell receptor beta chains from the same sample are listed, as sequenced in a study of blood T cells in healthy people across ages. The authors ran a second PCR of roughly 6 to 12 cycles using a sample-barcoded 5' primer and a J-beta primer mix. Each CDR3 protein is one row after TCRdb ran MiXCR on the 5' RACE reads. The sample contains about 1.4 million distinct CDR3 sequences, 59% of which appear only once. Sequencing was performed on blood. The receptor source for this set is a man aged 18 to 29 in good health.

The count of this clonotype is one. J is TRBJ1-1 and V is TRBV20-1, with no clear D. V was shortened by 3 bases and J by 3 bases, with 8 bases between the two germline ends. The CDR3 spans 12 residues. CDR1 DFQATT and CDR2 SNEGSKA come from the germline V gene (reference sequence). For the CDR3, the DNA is TGCAGTGCTAGTTTTATATACACTGAAGCTTTCTTT. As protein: CSASFIYTEAFF.

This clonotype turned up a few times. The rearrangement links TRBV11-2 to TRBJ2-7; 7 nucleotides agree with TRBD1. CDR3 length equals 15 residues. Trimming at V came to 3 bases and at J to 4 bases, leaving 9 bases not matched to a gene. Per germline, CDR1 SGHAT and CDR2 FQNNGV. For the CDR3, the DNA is TGTGCCAGCAGCTTCCGACAGGGAGTTTGGTACGAGCAGTACTTC. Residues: CASSFRQGVWYEQYF.

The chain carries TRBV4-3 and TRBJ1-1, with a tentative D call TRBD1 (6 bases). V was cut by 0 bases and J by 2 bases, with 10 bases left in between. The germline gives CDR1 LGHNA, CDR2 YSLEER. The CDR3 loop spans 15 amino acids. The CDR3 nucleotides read TGCGCCAGCAGCCAAGAGCCAGGGGCCAACACTGAAGCTTTCTTT. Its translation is CASSQEPGANTEAFF.

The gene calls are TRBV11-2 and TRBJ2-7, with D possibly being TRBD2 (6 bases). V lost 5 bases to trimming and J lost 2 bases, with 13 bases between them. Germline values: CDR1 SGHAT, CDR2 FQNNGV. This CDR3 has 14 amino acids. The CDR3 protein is CASSQWSGAYEQYF. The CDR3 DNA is TGTGCCAGCAGCCAATGGTCGGGGGCCTACGAGCAGTACTTC.

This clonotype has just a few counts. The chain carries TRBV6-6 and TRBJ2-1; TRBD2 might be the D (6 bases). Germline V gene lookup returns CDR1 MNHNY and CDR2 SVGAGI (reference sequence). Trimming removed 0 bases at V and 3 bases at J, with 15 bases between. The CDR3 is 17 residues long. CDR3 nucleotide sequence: TGTGCCAGCAGTTACTCGCCGGATAGCGGCAACTACAATGAGCAGTTCTTC. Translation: CASSYSPDSGNYNEQFF.

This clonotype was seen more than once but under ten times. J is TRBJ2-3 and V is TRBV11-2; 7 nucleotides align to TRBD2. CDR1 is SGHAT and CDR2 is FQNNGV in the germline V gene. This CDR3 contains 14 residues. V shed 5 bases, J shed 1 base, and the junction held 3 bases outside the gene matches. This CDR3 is CASSVTSGTDTQYF. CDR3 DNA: TGTGCCAGCAGCGTCACTAGCGGCACAGATACGCAGTATTTT.

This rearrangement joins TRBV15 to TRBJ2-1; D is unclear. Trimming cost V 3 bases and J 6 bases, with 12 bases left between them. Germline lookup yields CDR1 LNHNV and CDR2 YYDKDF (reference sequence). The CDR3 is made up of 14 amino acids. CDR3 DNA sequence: TGTGCCACCAGCAGTAGGGCTAAACTCAATGAGCAGTTCTTC. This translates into CATSSRAKLNEQFF.

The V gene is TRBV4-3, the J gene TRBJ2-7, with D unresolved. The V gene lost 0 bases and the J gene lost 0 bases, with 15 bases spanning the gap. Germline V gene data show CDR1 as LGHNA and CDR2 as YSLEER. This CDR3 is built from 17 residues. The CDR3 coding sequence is TGCGCCAGCAGCCAAGATCGATACGGCTTTAGCTCCTACGAGCAGTACTTC. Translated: CASSQDRYGFSSYEQYF.

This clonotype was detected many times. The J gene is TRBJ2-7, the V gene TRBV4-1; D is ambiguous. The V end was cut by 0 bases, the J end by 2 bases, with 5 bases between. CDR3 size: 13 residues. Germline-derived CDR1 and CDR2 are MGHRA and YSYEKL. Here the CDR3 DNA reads TGCGCCAGCAGCCAAGAGCGGACCTACGAGCAGTACTTC. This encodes CASSQERTYEQYF.

CDR3 residues: CSAPGASGHNEQFF. CDR3 sequence (DNA): TGCAGTGCTCCGGGGGCTAGCGGCCACAATGAGCAGTTCTTC. The chain carries TRBV20-1 and TRBJ2-1; TRBD2 is a possible D gene (7 bases). Looked up from germline, CDR1 is DFQATT and CDR2 is SNEGSKA (reference sequence). The germline V and J ends were trimmed by 5 bases and 5 bases, with 16 bases remaining between them. The CDR3 sequence is 14 residues long.

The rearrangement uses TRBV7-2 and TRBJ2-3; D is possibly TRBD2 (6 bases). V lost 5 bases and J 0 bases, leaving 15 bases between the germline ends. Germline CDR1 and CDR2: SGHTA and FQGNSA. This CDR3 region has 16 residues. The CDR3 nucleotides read TGTGCCAGCAGCGAAGACGGGGGAACTAGCACAGATACGCAGTATTTT. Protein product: CASSEDGGTSTDTQYF.

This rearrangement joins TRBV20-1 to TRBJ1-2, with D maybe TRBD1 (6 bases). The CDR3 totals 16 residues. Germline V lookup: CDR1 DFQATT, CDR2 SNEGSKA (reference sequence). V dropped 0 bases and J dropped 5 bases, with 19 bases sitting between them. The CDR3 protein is CSARDGEEGVNYGYTF. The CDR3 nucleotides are TGCAGTGCTAGAGATGGTGAGGAGGGGGTCAATTATGGCTACACCTTC.

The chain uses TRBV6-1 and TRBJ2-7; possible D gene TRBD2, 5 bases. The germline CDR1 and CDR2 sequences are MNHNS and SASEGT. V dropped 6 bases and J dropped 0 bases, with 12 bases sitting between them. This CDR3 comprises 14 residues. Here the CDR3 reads CASRAPAGSYEQYF. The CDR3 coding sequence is TGTGCCAGCAGGGCCCCGGCGGGCTCCTACGAGCAGTACTTC.

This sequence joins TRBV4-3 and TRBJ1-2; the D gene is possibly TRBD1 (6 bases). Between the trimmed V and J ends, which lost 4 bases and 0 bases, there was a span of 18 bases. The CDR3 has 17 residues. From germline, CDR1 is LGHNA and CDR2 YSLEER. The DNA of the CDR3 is TGCGCCAGCAGCCCGACTGGGGGGCCATACCCTAACTATGGCTACACCTTC. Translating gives CASSPTGGPYPNYGYTF.

CDR3 DNA: TGTGCCAGCAGCTTAACGTACGAGCAGTTCTTC. This encodes CASSLTYEQFF. The chain carries TRBV7-8 and TRBJ2-1; D is unclear. The CDR3 covers 11 residues. Deletions cut 2 bases from V and 10 bases from J, with 6 bases between. Germline V lookup: CDR1 SGHVS, CDR2 FQNEAQ.

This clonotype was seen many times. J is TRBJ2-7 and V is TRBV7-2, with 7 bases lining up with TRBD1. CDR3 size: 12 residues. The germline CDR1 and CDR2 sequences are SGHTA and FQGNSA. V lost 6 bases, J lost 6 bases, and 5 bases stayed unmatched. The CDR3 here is CASSLTGAEQYF. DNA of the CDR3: TGTGCCAGCAGTTTAACAGGGGCCGAGCAGTACTTC.

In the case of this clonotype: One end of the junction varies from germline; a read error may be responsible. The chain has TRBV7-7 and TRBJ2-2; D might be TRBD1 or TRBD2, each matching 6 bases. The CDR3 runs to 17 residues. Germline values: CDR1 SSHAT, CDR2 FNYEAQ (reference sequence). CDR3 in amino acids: CASSPGAQGWGTGELFF. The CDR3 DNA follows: TGTGCTAGCAGCCCGGGAGCGCAGGGGTGGGGCACCGGGGAGCTGTTTTTT.

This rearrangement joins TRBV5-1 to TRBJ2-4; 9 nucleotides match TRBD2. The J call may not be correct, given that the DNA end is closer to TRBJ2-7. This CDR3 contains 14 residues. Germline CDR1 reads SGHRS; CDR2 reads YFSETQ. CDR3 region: CASSLDLAGYEQYF. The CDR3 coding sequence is TGCGCCAGCAGCTTGGACCTAGCGGGGTACGAGCAGTACTTC.

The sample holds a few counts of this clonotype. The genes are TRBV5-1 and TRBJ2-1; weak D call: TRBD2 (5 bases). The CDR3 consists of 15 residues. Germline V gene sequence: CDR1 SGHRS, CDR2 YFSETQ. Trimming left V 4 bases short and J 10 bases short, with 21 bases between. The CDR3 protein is CASSGFAGAEDEQFF. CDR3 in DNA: TGCGCCAGCAGCGGATTCGCGGGTGCGGAGGACGAGCAGTTCTTC.

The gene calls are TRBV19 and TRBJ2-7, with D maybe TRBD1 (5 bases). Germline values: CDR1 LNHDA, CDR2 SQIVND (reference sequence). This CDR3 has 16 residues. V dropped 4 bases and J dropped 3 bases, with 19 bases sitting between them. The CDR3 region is CASSRYTRAGFYEQYF. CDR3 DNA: TGTGCCAGTAGTAGATACACCCGGGCAGGGTTCTACGAGCAGTACTTC.

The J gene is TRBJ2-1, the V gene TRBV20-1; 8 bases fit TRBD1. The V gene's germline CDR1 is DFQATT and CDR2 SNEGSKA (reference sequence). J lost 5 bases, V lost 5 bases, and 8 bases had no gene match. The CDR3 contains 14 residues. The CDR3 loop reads CSAQDRGWHNEQFF. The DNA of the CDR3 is TGCAGTGCTCAAGACAGGGGATGGCACAATGAGCAGTTCTTC.

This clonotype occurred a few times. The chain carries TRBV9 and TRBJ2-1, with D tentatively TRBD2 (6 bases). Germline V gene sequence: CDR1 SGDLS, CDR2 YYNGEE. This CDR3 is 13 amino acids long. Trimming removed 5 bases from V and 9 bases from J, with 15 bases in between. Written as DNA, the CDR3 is TGTGCCAGCAGACTAGCTGGTCCCCCTGAGCAGTTCTTC. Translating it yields CASRLAGPPEQFF.

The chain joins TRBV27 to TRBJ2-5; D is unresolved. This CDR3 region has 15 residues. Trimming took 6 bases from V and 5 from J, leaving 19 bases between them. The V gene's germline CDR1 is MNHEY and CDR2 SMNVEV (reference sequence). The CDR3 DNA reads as TGTGCCAGCAGCCCTCGTCGTGGTCCTGGGGAGACCCAGTACTTC. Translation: CASSPRRGPGETQYF.

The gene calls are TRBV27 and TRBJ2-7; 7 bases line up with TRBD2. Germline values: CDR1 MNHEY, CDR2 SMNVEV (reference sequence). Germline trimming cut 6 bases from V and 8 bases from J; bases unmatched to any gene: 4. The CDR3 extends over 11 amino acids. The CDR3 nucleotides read TGTGCCAGCAGGCGGGAGTTCCAGCAGTACTTC. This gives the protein CASRREFQQYF.

The CDR3 sequence is CASSVVLAGGDTQYF. CDR3 nucleotides: TGTGCCAGCAGCGTAGTGCTAGCGGGAGGAGATACGCAGTATTTT. V gene TRBV9 combines with J gene TRBJ2-3, with 11 bases fitting TRBD2. V dropped 0 bases and J dropped 5; count of bases not matched to a gene: 2. The CDR3 is 15 residues long. The germline CDR1 and CDR2 sequences are SGDLS and YYNGEE.

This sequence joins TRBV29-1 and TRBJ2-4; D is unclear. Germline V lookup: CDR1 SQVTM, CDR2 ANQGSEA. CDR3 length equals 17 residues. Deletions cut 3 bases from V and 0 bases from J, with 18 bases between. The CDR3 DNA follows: TGCAGCGTTGAGGGCAGCGATCTGGATCTAGCCAAAAACATTCAGTACTTC. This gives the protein CSVEGSDLDLAKNIQYF. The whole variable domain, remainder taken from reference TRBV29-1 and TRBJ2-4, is SAVISQKPSRDICQRGTSLTIQCQVDSQVTMMFWYRQQPGQSLTLIATANQGSEATYESGFVIDKFPISRPNLTFSTLTVSNMSPEDSSIYLCSVEGSDLDLAKNIQYFGAGTRLSVL.